Each of the 24 T cell receptor beta chains below was sequenced from the same sample in a study of response to subunit inactivated influenza vaccine. TCRdb re-called the RT-PCR reads with MiXCR, one entry per CDR3 protein. The sample has some 550,000 distinct CDR3 sequences, 20% to 25% seen once. These data were also reused for a study on T cells expressing NK-cell markers. That source reports: For TCR beta, cDNA was produced by 5'RACE template switching with UMIs.

Source: CD4+ T cells sorted from PBMCs, taken less than 13 days after vaccination. These receptors originate from a man aged 45-65 years who received an inactivated influenza vaccine.

This clonotype was detected a few times. This chain connects TRBV3-1 to TRBJ2-5; D is perhaps TRBD1 (6 bases). V was shortened by 6 bases and J by 4 bases, with 18 bases between the two germline ends. Germline V gene sequence: CDR1 LGHDT, CDR2 YNNKEL (reference sequence). This CDR3 contains 15 residues. CDR3 region: CASSPARGGRETQYF. The CDR3 region has the DNA TGTGCCAGCAGTCCCGCCCGTGGGGGCCGAGAGACCCAGTACTTC.

This clonotype occurred many times. The V and J genes are TRBV6-2 or TRBV6-3 and TRBJ2-1; D is perhaps TRBD2 (6 bases). Deletions cut 6 bases from V and 1 base from J, with 10 bases between. There are 14 residues in the CDR3. Germline loops: CDR1 MNHEY, CDR2 SVGEGT. In DNA form, the CDR3 reads TGTGCCAGCAGACGGGACTTATCCTACAATGAGCAGTTCTTC. It codes for CASRRDLSYNEQFF.

This chain links TRBV11-2 with TRBJ2-1, with 9 bases aligning to TRBD2. V gave up 1 base and J gave up 3 bases; unmatched junction bases: 4. This CDR3 contains 16 residues. Germline assignment: CDR1 SGHAT and CDR2 FQNNGV. The CDR3 loop reads CASSLGGGEFYNEQFF. The CDR3 DNA follows: TGTGCCAGCAGCTTAGGCGGGGGGGAATTCTACAATGAGCAGTTCTTC.

This chain connects TRBV7-6 to TRBJ2-5, with TRBD2 as a possible D gene (5 bases). V was cut by 6 bases and J by 5 bases, with 19 bases left in between. In germline, CDR1 is SGHVS, CDR2 FNYEAQ. The CDR3 has 15 amino acids. CDR3 region: CASSSAAGRIETQYF. CDR3 DNA sequence: TGTGCCAGCAGTTCCGCTGCGGGCCGAATCGAGACCCAGTACTTC.

Worth noting for this clonotype: Relative to the germline gene, one junction end is altered; a read error may explain this. The chain employs TRBV7-7 and TRBJ2-1; D might be TRBD2 (5 bases). The CDR3 sequence is 13 residues long. The V gene's germline CDR1 is SSHAT and CDR2 FNYEAQ (reference sequence). The DNA of the CDR3 is TGTGCTAGCAGCTTGGCAGACTACACTGAGCAGTTCTTC. It yields the protein CASSLADYTEQFF.

This clonotype was counted only a few times. The chain employs TRBV6-5 and TRBJ2-7, with a weak D call TRBD2 (5 bases). CDR1 and CDR2 (germline): MNHEY, SVGAGI. The CDR3 loop spans 11 amino acids. With 4 bases removed from V and 9 bases from J, the gap between germline ends came to 10 bases. The CDR3 region is CASSSPEGQYF. The CDR3 region has the DNA TGTGCCAGCAGTTCCCCCGAGGGGCAGTACTTC.

This clonotype has just a few counts. The chain is built from TRBV12-3 or TRBV12-4 and TRBJ1-2, with a tentative D call TRBD1 (5 bases). This CDR3 spans 14 amino acids. Trimming pared 2 bases from V and 5 bases from J, leaving 12 bases between. DNA for the CDR3: TGTGCCAGCAGTTTATCCGGGACGCCTTATGGCTACACCTTC. Residues: CASSLSGTPYGYTF.

This clonotype was seen repeatedly, ten times or more. The gene calls are TRBV9 and TRBJ2-1; tentatively, D is TRBD2 (6 bases). V was clipped by 0 bases and J by 0 bases, with 10 bases between them. This CDR3 is built from 16 residues. CDR1 SGDLS and CDR2 YYNGEE come from the germline V gene. CDR3 amino acids: CASSVGLGSSYNEQFF. The CDR3 region has the DNA TGTGCCAGCAGCGTAGGGCTCGGGAGCTCCTACAATGAGCAGTTCTTC.

This clonotype was observed many times. The chain links TRBV11-2 to TRBJ1-1, with 7 bases identical to TRBD1. The CDR3 extends over 13 amino acids. Germline-derived CDR1 and CDR2 are SGHAT and FQNNGV. V dropped 5 bases and J dropped 3; count of bases not matched to a gene: 3. Here the CDR3 DNA reads TGTGCCAGCAGCAACGACAGGGACACTGAAGCTTTCTTT. This translates into CASSNDRDTEAFF.

The V gene is TRBV11-3, the J gene TRBJ2-1, with 9 bases fitting TRBD1. V gave up 3 bases and J gave up 6 bases; unmatched junction bases: 6. The germline V gene encodes CDR1 SGHNT and CDR2 YENEEA. The CDR3 is 15 amino acids. CDR3 loop: CASSFPGQGRNEQFF. For the CDR3, the DNA is TGTGCCAGCAGCTTTCCGGGACAGGGACGCAATGAGCAGTTCTTC.

This clonotype was detected a few times. The chain couples TRBV7-2 to TRBJ1-2; 12 bases map to TRBD1. Germline trimming cut 5 bases from V and 4 bases from J; bases unmatched to any gene: 11. The CDR3 is 17 residues long. Germline V CDR1 and CDR2: SGHTA, FQGNSA. The CDR3 nucleotides read TGTGCCAGCAGCCTCCGGGACAGGGGGCGTCCCGGCTATGGCTACACCTTC. Translation: CASSLRDRGRPGYGYTF.

This clonotype was seen just once. V gene TRBV20-1 combines with J gene TRBJ2-7; D not resolved. Germline V CDR1 and CDR2: DFQATT, SNEGSKA (reference sequence). V shed 0 bases and J shed 1 base, with 10 bases lying between them. The CDR3 sequence is 14 residues long. The CDR3 coding sequence is TGCAGTGCTAGAGATCAGTGGGGTTCCTACGAGCAGTACTTC. Encoded protein: CSARDQWGSYEQYF.

This clonotype was seen more than once but under ten times. This rearrangement joins TRBV9 to TRBJ2-1; 10 bases are shared with TRBD1. From germline, CDR1 is SGDLS and CDR2 YYNGEE. The ends lost 4 bases at V and 4 bases at J; junction bases unmatched: 2. This CDR3 contains 14 residues. The CDR3 sequence is CASSTGQGYNEQFF. As DNA, the CDR3 is TGTGCCAGCAGCACGGGACAGGGGTACAATGAGCAGTTCTTC. Drawing the rest from reference TRBV9 and TRBJ2-1, the complete variable domain is DSGVTQTPKHLITATGQRVTLRCSPRSGDLSVYWYQQSLDQGLQFLIQYYNGEERAKGNILERFSAQQFPDLHSELNLSSLELGDSALYFCASSTGQGYNEQFFGPGTRLTVL.

This clonotype was detected a few times. The gene calls are TRBV4-3 and TRBJ2-7, with D possibly matching TRBD2 (6 bases). CDR1 is LGHNA, CDR2 YSLEER, per germline. The CDR3 has 16 amino acids. Trimming removed 2 bases from V and 5 bases from J, with 19 bases in between. CDR3 DNA sequence: TGCGCCAGCAGCCAAACCATCGGGGGATTCTCTAACGAGCAGTACTTC. This translates into CASSQTIGGFSNEQYF.

This clonotype has only a few counts. V usage is TRBV2 and J usage is TRBJ2-1, with a possible D match to TRBD1 (5 bases). The germline gives CDR1 SNHLY, CDR2 FYNNEI. The CDR3 contains 12 residues. Trimming removed 9 bases at V and 8 bases at J, with 14 bases between. The CDR3 nucleotides read TGTGCCAGGCAGACAGCTCGGGATGAGCAGTTCTTC. Protein product: CARQTARDEQFF.

This clonotype appeared a few times. This sequence joins TRBV20-1 and TRBJ2-3; TRBD2 matches 8 bases. Trimming took 5 bases from V and 4 from J; bases not matched to a gene: 11. The CDR3 is 15 residues long. Germline V gives CDR1 DFQATT, CDR2 SNEGSKA (reference sequence). Here the CDR3 reads CSAFDSGVGSDTQYF. The CDR3 DNA is TGCAGTGCTTTTGATAGCGGGGTCGGGTCAGATACGCAGTATTTT.

This clonotype occurred a few times. The chain couples TRBV6-2 or TRBV6-3 to TRBJ2-6, with D tentatively TRBD1 (5 bases). The length of the CDR3 is 15 residues. V dropped 5 bases and J dropped 4 bases, with 12 bases sitting between them. CDR1 MNHEY and CDR2 SVGEGT come from the germline V gene. CDR3 DNA: TGTGCCAGCAGTCGAGCAGGGTCCGGGGCCAACGTCCTGACTTTC. As protein: CASSRAGSGANVLTF.

V and J are TRBV5-1 and TRBJ2-7, with a possible D match to TRBD1 (7 bases). The CDR3 extends over 14 amino acids. V lost 0 bases and J lost 5, with 12 bases in between. Germline-derived CDR1 and CDR2 are SGHRS and YFSETQ. CDR3 in DNA: TGCGCCAGCAGCTTGGCCTGGAGGGGGCACGAGCAGTACTTC. It encodes CASSLAWRGHEQYF.

The J gene is TRBJ2-5, the V gene TRBV3-1, with 9 bases matching TRBD1. This CDR3 is 17 amino acids long. Germline trimming cut 3 bases from V and 5 bases from J; bases unmatched to any gene: 13. The V gene's germline CDR1 is LGHDT and CDR2 YNNKEL (reference sequence). This CDR3 is CASSHRTPGTGTETQYF. The CDR3 DNA reads TGTGCCAGCAGCCACCGAACCCCTGGGACAGGGACGGAGACCCAGTACTTC.

V usage is TRBV14 and J usage is TRBJ1-6, with unresolved D. Germline V gives CDR1 SGHDN, CDR2 FVKESK. Trimming cost V 4 bases and J 10 bases, with 8 bases left between them. This CDR3 is 12 amino acids long. CDR3 in DNA: TGTGCCAGCAGCCTTTCCTACTCACCCCTCCACTTT. The encoded protein is CASSLSYSPLHF.

The chain links TRBV7-9 to TRBJ2-5; 11 bases agree with TRBD1. This CDR3 spans 16 amino acids. V lost 3 bases to trimming and J lost 7 bases; unmatched junction nucleotides: 10. Germline lookup yields CDR1 SEHNR and CDR2 FQNEAQ (reference sequence). Here the CDR3 reads CASSFARDRGTGTQYF. The DNA for the CDR3 is TGTGCCAGCAGCTTTGCTCGGGACAGGGGGACGGGGACCCAGTACTTC.

The genes are TRBV18 and TRBJ1-4; D gene ambiguous. Trimming removed 6 bases at V and 4 bases at J, with 12 bases between. The CDR3 covers 14 residues. From germline, CDR1 is KGHSH and CDR2 LQKENI. Written as DNA, the CDR3 is TGTGCCAGCTCGTCGGACGGATTTAATGAAAAACTGTTTTTT. It yields the protein CASSSDGFNEKLFF.

This clonotype occurred a few times. The CDR3 DNA follows: TGTGCCAGCAGTTGGTCCGTCGCTAGCGGGGGCCTCACAGATACGCAGTATTTT. Its translation: CASSWSVASGGLTDTQYF. The chain links TRBV6-5 to TRBJ2-3; 10 positions match TRBD2. This CDR3 region has 18 residues. The germline gives CDR1 MNHEY, CDR2 SVGAGI. The V segment lost 4 bases and the J segment 2 bases; nucleotides outside the gene matches: 12.

V usage is TRBV6-2 or TRBV6-3 and J usage is TRBJ1-5, with unresolved D. Per the germline V gene, CDR1 is MNHEY and CDR2 is SVGEGT. The germline V and J ends were trimmed by 2 bases and 3 bases, with 11 bases remaining between them. The CDR3 covers 15 residues. CDR3 residues: CASSYLGQHNQPQHF. The DNA for the CDR3 is TGTGCCAGCAGTTACCTTGGTCAGCACAATCAGCCCCAGCATTTT.